This is a list of T cell receptor beta chains from one sample in a study of shared clonotypes between healthy human individuals. Data came from immunoSEQ multiplex PCR; TCRdb stores just in-frame clones and leaves some out. Among about 980,000 clones listed, around three quarters were seen once. Sequencing input: memory CD4+ T cells sorted from blood. Every receptor here comes from a man younger than 35 in good health. The CDR3 runs from the conserved cysteine through the conserved F or W. A D gene is named only where the DNA matches it firmly. Part of the rows lack a size; the others show once, few, many or a class for expanded clones.

V gene	D gene	J gene	clone size	CDR3 protein	CDR3 DNA
TRBV6-6	TRBD1	TRBJ2-3	-	CASSHLQGSTDTQYF	TGTGCCAGCAGTCATCTACAGGGGAGCACAGATACGCAGTATTTT
TRBV19	-	TRBJ2-1	-	CASSIQNEQFF	TGTGCCAGTAGTATTCAGAATGAGCAGTTCTTC
TRBV4-3	-	TRBJ2-7	-	CASSHRGVCEQYF	TGCGCCAGCAGCCATCGTGGGGTCTGCGAGCAGTACTTC
TRBV2	-	TRBJ1-5	-	CASSAAYSNQPQHF	TGTGCCAGCAGTGCGGCATATAGCAATCAGCCCCAGCATTTT
TRBV11-2	-	TRBJ2-7	-	CASSPQRNTYEQYF	TGTGCCAGCAGCCCCCAGAGGAACACCTACGAGCAGTACTTC
TRBV18	-	TRBJ1-2	-	CASSPAQTDGYTF	TGTGCCAGCTCACCGGCACAGACTGATGGCTACACCTTC
TRBV2	-	TRBJ1-3	-	CASRNLGGKGNTIYF	TGTGCCAGCAGAAATCTTGGGGGCAAAGGAAACACCATATATTTT
TRBV15	-	TRBJ1-2	-	CATSRGLGGYTF	TGTGCCACCAGCAGAGGCCTTGGTGGCTACACCTTC
TRBV6-6	-	TRBJ2-7	-	CASSPGGDSSYEQYF	TGTGCCAGCTCACCGGGTGGAGACAGCTCCTACGAGCAGTACTTC
TRBV19	TRBD1	TRBJ1-2	-	CASSDRGRSNYGYTF	TGTGCCAGTAGCGACAGGGGGCGGTCTAACTATGGCTACACCTTC
TRBV7-2	TRBD2	TRBJ2-1	-	CASTPLGRSYNEQFF	TGTGCCAGCACTCCCCTCGGGAGGTCCTACAATGAGCAGTTCTTC
TRBV5-1	-	TRBJ1-5	few	CASSLDPGNQPQHF	TGCGCCAGCAGCTTGGATCCGGGAAATCAGCCCCAGCATTTT
TRBV30	-	TRBJ2-5	-	CAWVQGAGGTQYF	TGTGCCTGGGTACAGGGGGCGGGAGGGACCCAGTACTTC
TRBV6-5	-	TRBJ1-4	once	CASSLGGARGKLFF	TGTGCCAGCTCTCTCGGGGGGGCGAGGGGAAAACTGTTTTTT
TRBV6-5	TRBD1	TRBJ2-7	-	CASSSWTGDPYEQYF	TGTGCCAGCAGTTCCTGGACAGGGGACCCCTACGAGCAGTACTTC
TRBV21-1	-	TRBJ2-3	-	CANQGLAKHRDTQYF	TGTGCCAACCAGGGACTAGCGAAGCACCGAGATACGCAGTATTTT
TRBV7-8	TRBD1	TRBJ1-2	-	CASSLRDRDYGYTF	TGTGCCAGCAGCCTGAGGGACAGGGATTATGGCTACACCTTC
TRBV9	-	TRBJ1-6	-	CASSATTNSPLHF	TGTGCCAGCAGCGCCACTACGAATTCACCCCTCCACTTT
TRBV19	TRBD1	TRBJ2-6	-	CASRQGSDSGANVLTF	TGTGCCAGCAGACAGGGATCAGACTCTGGGGCCAACGTCCTGACTTTC
TRBV29-1	-	TRBJ2-5	-	CSVEDPGVQTQYF	TGCAGCGTTGAAGACCCCGGGGTGCAGACCCAGTACTTC
TRBV6-6	-	TRBJ1-1	few	CASSYSTASTEAFF	TGTGCCAGCAGTTACTCGACAGCGTCTACTGAAGCTTTCTTT
TRBV15	-	TRBJ1-6	-	CATSSGGGDSPLHF	TGTGCCACCAGCAGTGGGGGAGGTGATTCACCCCTCCACTTT
TRBV18	TRBD2	TRBJ2-3	-	CASYIPGLGTDTQYF	TGTGCCAGCTACATCCCAGGACTAGGTACAGATACGCAGTATTTT